This T cell receptor (beta chain) was identified in a study of CD8+ T cells in alopecia areata. CDR3 size: 11 residues. With 0 bases removed from V and 10 bases from J, the gap between germline ends came to 7 bases. CDR1 is GTSNPN and CDR2 is SVGIG in the germline V gene (reference sequence). It was cDNA, reverse transcribed from extracted RNA, that served as the sequencing template. TCRdb's copy holds only in-frame clones and misses some; the assay was immunoSEQ multiplex PCR. The sample yields some 120,000 clones, approximately 47% seen once. The source material was NKG2D-low CD8+ T cells sorted from blood. The rearrangement links TRBV30 to TRBJ2-1, with D possibly being TRBD1 (5 bases). The receptor's source is a human donor with alopecia areata. The CDR3 reads CAWSVGREQFF. The CDR3 DNA reads TGTGCCTGGAGTGTGGGGCGAGAGCAGTTCTTC.